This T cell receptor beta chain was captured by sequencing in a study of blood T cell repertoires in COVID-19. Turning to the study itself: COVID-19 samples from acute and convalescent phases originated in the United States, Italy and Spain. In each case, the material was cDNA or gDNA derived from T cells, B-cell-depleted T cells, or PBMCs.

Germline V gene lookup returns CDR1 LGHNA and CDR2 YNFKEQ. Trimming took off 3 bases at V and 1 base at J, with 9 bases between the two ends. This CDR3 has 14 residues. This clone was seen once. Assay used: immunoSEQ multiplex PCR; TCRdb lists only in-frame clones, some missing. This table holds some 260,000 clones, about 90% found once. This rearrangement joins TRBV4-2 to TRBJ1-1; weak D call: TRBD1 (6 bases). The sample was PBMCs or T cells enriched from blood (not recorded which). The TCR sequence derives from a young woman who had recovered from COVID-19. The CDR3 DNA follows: TGTGCCAGCAGCCAGGGGGCTCGGAACACTGAAGCTTTCTTT. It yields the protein CASSQGARNTEAFF.